This T cell receptor beta chain was obtained from a study of T cell changes during pregnancy in multiple sclerosis. Losses at the gene ends were 0 bases for V and 5 bases for J; bases not matched to a gene: 10. The CDR3 extends over 18 amino acids. From germline, CDR1 is SGDLS and CDR2 YYNGEE. Sequenced by immunoSEQ multiplex PCR; TCRdb stores in-frame clones only, minus some. The sample lists approximately 79,000 clones; 85% to 95% were seen once. This TCR derives from a female donor with multiple sclerosis, enrolled in a pregnancy study. This specimen consisted of CD4+ T cells from peripheral blood mononuclear cells, obtained before pregnancy. V and J are TRBV9 and TRBJ2-3; 12 bases map to TRBD2. CDR3 coding DNA: TGTGCCAGCAGCGTAGGGGCTAGCGGGGGGGCCGTTCGAGATACGCAGTATTTT. Encoded protein: CASSVGASGGAVRDTQYF.